The 5 T cell receptor beta chains given below trace back to one sample, sequenced in a study of blood T cell repertoires in COVID-19 (dated by TCRdb to 2019 to 2021). The receptor library was made with the immunoSEQ multiplex PCR assay. The table was pulled from immuneACCESS by TCRdb, which kept in-frame rearrangements only. Such tables lose some clones; where checked, under half of the loss comes from unresolved V genes, and the rest has no known cause. Present in this sample are about 170,000 clones, roughly 84% of which were seen just once. More than 14% of the sample is in the top ten clones. Source material: peripheral blood. The origin of the receptors is an older woman with COVID-19, enrolled during active disease.

The chain couples TRBV5-4 to TRBJ2-3, with 13 positions matching TRBD2. V was clipped by 4 bases and J by 6 bases; unmatched bases: 8. The CDR3 length is 16 residues. Germline V gene lookup returns CDR1 SGHNT and CDR2 YYREEE (reference sequence). The CDR3 here is CASSPGTSGDRDTQYF. The CDR3 DNA reads TGTGCCAGCAGCCCCGGGACTAGCGGGGACAGGGATACGCAGTATTTT. Variable domain in full (rest from reference TRBV5-4 and TRBJ2-3): ETGVTQSPTHLIKTRGQQVTLRCSSQSGHNTVSWYQQALGQGPQFIFQYYREEENGRGNFPPRFSGLQFPNYSSELNVNALELDDSALYLCASSPGTSGDRDTQYFGPGTRLTVL.

The table lists this clone with many counts. V gene TRBV28 combines with J gene TRBJ1-3; the D gene is possibly TRBD1 (5 bases). This CDR3 is built from 12 residues. V shed 8 bases and J shed 7 bases, with 12 bases lying between them. Germline V lookup: CDR1 MDHEN, CDR2 SYDVKM. The CDR3 DNA reads as TGTGCCAGCGAGACAGCCGGGAACACCATATATTTT. It codes for CASETAGNTIYF.

CDR3 DNA sequence: TGTGCTAGTGGCCGGACTAGCGGGAACTACAATGAGCAGTTCTTC. Translation gives CASGRTSGNYNEQFF. The chain has TRBV12-5 and TRBJ2-1, with TRBD2 matching over 12 bases. V trimming: 6 bases; J trimming: 3 bases; junction bases outside the gene matches: 3. Germline values: CDR1 LGHNT, CDR2 FRNRAP. The CDR3 length is 15 residues.

This clone was seen just once. The chain joins TRBV24-1 to TRBJ2-2; no reliable D call. The germline gives CDR1 KGHDR, CDR2 SFDVKD. V was trimmed by 8 bases and J by 8 bases, leaving 14 bases between them. This CDR3 has 13 residues. CDR3 DNA: TGTGCCACCACGGCGGCCTCCGTAGGGGAGCTGTTTTTT. Translating gives CATTAASVGELFF.

This clone was observed a few times. This chain links TRBV24-1 with TRBJ2-1; D may be TRBD1 (6 bases). There are 13 residues in the CDR3. Germline V gene lookup returns CDR1 KGHDR and CDR2 SFDVKD. The V end was cut by 5 bases, the J end by 8 bases, with 12 bases between. CDR3 sequence reads: CATSGTGMYEQFF. CDR3 DNA sequence: TGTGCCACCAGTGGTACAGGGATGTATGAGCAGTTCTTC.